Sequencing of this T cell receptor beta chain was carried out in a study of cytomegalovirus exposure and HLA in healthy donors. Study results and caveats: Reports indicated that the classifier achieved high specificity and sensitivity in diagnosing cytomegalovirus status. Through in vitro validation, a few CMV-associated chains were shown to be specific for CMV antigens.

V was shortened by 5 bases and J by 4 bases, with 13 bases between the two germline ends. Looked up from germline, CDR1 is LNHDA and CDR2 is SQIVND (reference sequence). There are 14 residues in the CDR3. Only in-frame clones appear in the TCRdb table, and some are missing; sequencing was by immunoSEQ multiplex PCR. Seen here are about 190,000 clones, more than 80% observed once, and the top ten hold around 6.7%. Points on this clone: No antigen is known for it.

This TCR came from a man between 18 and 29 years old in good health and CMV-seropositive. The specimen sequenced was PBMCs. J is TRBJ2-3 and V is TRBV19; tentative D call: TRBD2 (6 bases). The CDR3 DNA is TGTGCCAGTAGTTCGCGGGACGGGGCAGATACGCAGTATTTT. Translated, it gives CASSSRDGADTQYF.